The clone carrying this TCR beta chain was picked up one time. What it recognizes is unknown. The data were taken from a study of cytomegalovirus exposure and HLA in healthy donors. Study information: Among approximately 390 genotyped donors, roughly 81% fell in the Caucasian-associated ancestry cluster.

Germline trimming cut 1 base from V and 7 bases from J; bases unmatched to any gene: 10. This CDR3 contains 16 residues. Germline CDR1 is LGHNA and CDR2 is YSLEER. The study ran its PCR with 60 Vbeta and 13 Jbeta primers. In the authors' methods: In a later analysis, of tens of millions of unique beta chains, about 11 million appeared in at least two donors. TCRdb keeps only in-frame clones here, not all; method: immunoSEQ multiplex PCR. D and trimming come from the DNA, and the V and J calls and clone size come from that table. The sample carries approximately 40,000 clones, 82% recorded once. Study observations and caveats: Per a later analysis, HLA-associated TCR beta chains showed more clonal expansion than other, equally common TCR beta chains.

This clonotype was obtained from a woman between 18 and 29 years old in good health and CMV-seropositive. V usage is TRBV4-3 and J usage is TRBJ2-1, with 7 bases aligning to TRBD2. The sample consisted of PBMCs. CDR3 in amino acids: CASSQGASGPENEQFF. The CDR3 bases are TGCGCCAGCAGCCAAGGGGCTAGCGGACCCGAAAATGAGCAGTTCTTC.